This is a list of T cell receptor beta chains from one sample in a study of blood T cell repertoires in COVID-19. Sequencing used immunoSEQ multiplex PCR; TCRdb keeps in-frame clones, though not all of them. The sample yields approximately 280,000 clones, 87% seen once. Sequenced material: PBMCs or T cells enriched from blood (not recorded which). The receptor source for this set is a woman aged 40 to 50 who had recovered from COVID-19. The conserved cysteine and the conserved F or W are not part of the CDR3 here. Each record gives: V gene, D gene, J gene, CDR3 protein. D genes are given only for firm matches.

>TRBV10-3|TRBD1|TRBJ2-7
AINGQGTDEQY
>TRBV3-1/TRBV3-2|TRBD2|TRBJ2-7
ASSKAGTSGYEQY
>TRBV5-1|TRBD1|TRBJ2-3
ASSLDPRGTGGTDTQY
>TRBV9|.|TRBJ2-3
ASSPQGPYTDTQY
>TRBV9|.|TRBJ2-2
ASSFSPGDSYTGELF
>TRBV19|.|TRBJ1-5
ASSRAGINQPQH
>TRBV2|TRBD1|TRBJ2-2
ASGGQGVTGELF
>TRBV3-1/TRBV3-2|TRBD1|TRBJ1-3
ASSQDQGANGNTIY
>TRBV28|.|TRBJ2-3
ASSALGFLSGDTQY
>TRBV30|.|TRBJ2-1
AWSVTRYNEQF
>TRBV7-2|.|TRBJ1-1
ASSLGGARNTEAF
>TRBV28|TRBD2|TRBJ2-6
ASSPGLAGDSGANVLT
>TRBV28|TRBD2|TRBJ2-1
ASSLGGASVGNEQF
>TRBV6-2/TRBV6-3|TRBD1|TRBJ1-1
ASSQGEEAF